Following are 5 T cell receptor beta chains from one sample sequenced in a study of OX40 agonist ivuxolimab in advanced cancers. The assay was immunoSEQ multiplex PCR, and TCRdb's table has in-frame clones only and misses some. Among about 89,000 clones listed, approximately 91% were seen once. Sample: CD4+ or CD8+ T cells sorted from blood, taken in a trial of the OX40 agonist ivuxolimab. These receptors were obtained from an adult with an advanced solid tumor such as melanoma, head and neck, liver or kidney cancer.

The chain joins TRBV27 to TRBJ1-1; D uncertain. This CDR3 contains 13 residues. Trimming took off 7 bases at V and 6 bases at J, with 15 bases between the two ends. CDR1 and CDR2 from the germline V gene are MNHEY and SMNVEV (reference sequence). The CDR3 DNA is TGTGCCAGCATTTCGACACCCGGGGCTGAAGCTTTCTTT. Amino acids: CASISTPGAEAFF.

This clone appeared once. The rearrangement joins TRBV5-6 to TRBJ2-2; the D is unclear. This CDR3 comprises 13 residues. V was shortened by 1 base and J by 5 bases, with 6 bases between the two germline ends. Germline-derived CDR1 and CDR2 are SGHDT and YYEEEE. The CDR3 protein is CASSLTATGELFF. CDR3 nucleotides: TGTGCCAGCAGCTTGACGGCTACCGGGGAGCTGTTTTTT.

This rearrangement joins TRBV7-2 to TRBJ1-5; 9 nucleotides agree with TRBD1. Trimming at V came to 1 base and at J to 4 bases, leaving 5 bases not matched to a gene. The CDR3 sequence is 16 residues long. The V gene's germline CDR1 is SGHTA and CDR2 FQGNSA. For the CDR3, the DNA is TGTGCCAGCAGCTTAGTCGGACAGGGGAGTAATCAGCCCCAGCATTTT. Protein sequence: CASSLVGQGSNQPQHF.

This clone appeared a single time. The J gene is TRBJ2-2, the V gene TRBV5-6, with 10 bases lining up with TRBD2. The CDR3 loop spans 16 amino acids. With V trimmed by 4 bases and J by 5 bases, 8 bases remained unmatched. The germline gives CDR1 SGHDT, CDR2 YYEEEE. The CDR3 nucleotides are TGTGCCAGCAGCACCGGACTAGCGGTCTGGACCGGGGAGCTGTTTTTT. Its translation is CASSTGLAVWTGELFF. Looking up the rest from reference TRBV5-6 and TRBJ2-2 gives the full variable domain: DAGVTQSPTHLIKTRGQQVTLRCSPKSGHDTVSWYQQALGQGPQFIFQYYEEEERQRGNFPDRFSGHQFPNYSSELNVNALLLGDSALYLCASSTGLAVWTGELFFGEGSRLTVL.

This clone was counted once. The chain employs TRBV5-4 and TRBJ2-7; D unresolved. The CDR3 extends over 15 amino acids. Germline CDR1 and CDR2: SGHNT and YYREEE (reference sequence). V shed 0 bases and J shed 6 bases, with 16 bases lying between them. The DNA of the CDR3 is TGTGCCAGCAGCTTGGACTCCCAAAGGGCCTCCGAGCAGTACTTC. It specifies CASSLDSQRASEQYF.